This T cell receptor beta chain appears in the sequencing data of a study of breast tumors, draining lymph nodes, adjacent tissues. The lymph nodes were axillary draining lymph nodes from breast cancer patients. This clonotype was seen repeatedly, ten times or more. TCRdb analysed the multiplex PCR reads with MiXCR anew, one entry per CDR3 protein. The profile shows around 140,000 distinct CDR3 sequences, 30% to 35% of them singletons. Germline CDR1 is SGDLS and CDR2 is YYNGEE. This CDR3 is built from 16 residues. The V and J ends lost 3 bases and 5 bases respectively, with 17 bases between them. The V call is TRBV9, the J call TRBJ1-4; the D is unclear. The sample was axillary lymph node tissue. The source of this sequence is a female donor with breast cancer. Some clones in this sample may be carry-over from other donors' samples. CDR3 residues: CASSAETGLLNEKLFF. The CDR3 DNA reads as TGTGCCAGCAGCGCAGAAACCGGACTCCTAAATGAAAAACTGTTTTTT. Together with reference TRBV9 and TRBJ1-4, the CDR3 gives the full variable domain: DSGVTQTPKHLITATGQRVTLRCSPRSGDLSVYWYQQSLDQGLQFLIQYYNGEERAKGNILERFSAQQFPDLHSELNLSSLELGDSALYFCASSAETGLLNEKLFFGSGTQLSVL.